This T cell receptor beta chain was recovered during a study of T cell responses to AZD1222 COVID-19 vaccine. Findings and caveats of the study: Repertoire samples came only from after the peak T cell response. Baseline antibody screening turned up just a handful of seropositive AZD1222 recipients. Vaccine-related CD4 TCRs covered spike, predominating at 160-218 and 743-854.

Using immunoSEQ multiplex PCR, the repertoire was profiled, and TCRdb retains in-frame clones only, with some absent. Of some 92,000 clones detected, about 90% appear once; the ten largest clones hold roughly 5.5%. Points on this clone: Antigen: not known.

V lost 0 bases and J lost 5, with 10 bases in between. Germline CDR1 MNHNY, CDR2 SVGAGI (reference sequence). CDR3 length equals 14 residues. The material sequenced was peripheral blood, taken on day 0 of MenACWY control vaccination. This receptor was taken from an adult in good health. The chain combines TRBV6-6 with TRBJ1-1; D is undetermined. CDR3: CASSYSTIGTEAFF. In nucleotides, the CDR3 is TGTGCCAGCAGTTACTCTACGATCGGGACTGAAGCTTTCTTT.